This TCR beta chain emerged from a study of blood T cells in healthy people across ages. Germline assignment: CDR1 KGHDR and CDR2 SFDVKD. This CDR3 contains 15 residues. V lost 1 base and J lost 9, with 15 bases in between. A remark on this clonotype: What it binds is not known.

A second PCR of roughly 7 to 11 cycles used a sample-barcoded 5' primer and a J-beta primer mix. TCRdb used MiXCR to reprocess the 5' RACE reads, holding one entry per CDR3 protein. The table lists some 1.8 million distinct CDR3 sequences, roughly 43% of them singletons, with about 23% in the top ten. Broader study findings: Long-lived donors had more naive CD4+ cells and higher diversity than aged donors. Estimates of total diversity, which came from one million sequenced T cells, were considered to be underestimates.

The chain carries TRBV24-1 and TRBJ2-1; D is perhaps TRBD1 or TRBD2 (6 bases each). Sequenced sample: blood. The sequence derives from a human donor in good health. The CDR3 is CATSDFRGAISEQFF. In DNA, the CDR3 is TGTGCCACCAGTGATTTTAGGGGGGCCATCAGTGAGCAGTTCTTC.